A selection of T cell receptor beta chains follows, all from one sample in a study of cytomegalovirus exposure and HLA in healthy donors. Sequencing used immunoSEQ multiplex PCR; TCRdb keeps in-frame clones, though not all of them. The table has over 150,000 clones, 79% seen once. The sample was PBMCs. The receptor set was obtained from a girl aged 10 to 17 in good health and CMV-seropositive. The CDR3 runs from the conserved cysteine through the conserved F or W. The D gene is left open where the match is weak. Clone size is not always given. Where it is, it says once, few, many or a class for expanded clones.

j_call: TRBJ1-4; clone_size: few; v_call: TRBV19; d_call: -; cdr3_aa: CASCAGALGEKLFF; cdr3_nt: TGTGCCAGTTGCGCAGGGGCACTTGGGGAAAAACTGTTTTTT
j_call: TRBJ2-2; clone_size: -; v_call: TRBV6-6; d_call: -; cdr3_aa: CASSSPGVPNTGELFF; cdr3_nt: TGTGCCAGCAGTTCGCCGGGGGTCCCGAACACCGGGGAGCTGTTTTTT
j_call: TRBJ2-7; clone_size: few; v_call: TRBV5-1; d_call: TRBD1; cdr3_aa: CASSGQGTYEQYF; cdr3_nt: TGCGCCAGCAGCGGACAGGGGACCTACGAGCAGTACTTC
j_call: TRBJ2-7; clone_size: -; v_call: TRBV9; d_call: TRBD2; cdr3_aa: CASTVPRLWGGKVEEQYF; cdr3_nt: TGTGCCAGCACCGTCCCCCGTCTTTGGGGGGGGAAAGTGGAAGAGCAGTACTTC
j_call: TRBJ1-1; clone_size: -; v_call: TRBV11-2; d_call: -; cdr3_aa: CASSFRTTRTEAFF; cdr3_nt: TGTGCCAGCAGCTTTAGGACAACGAGGACTGAAGCTTTCTTT
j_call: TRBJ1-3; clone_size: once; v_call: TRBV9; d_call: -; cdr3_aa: CASSVGEDPAGNTIYF; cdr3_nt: TGTGCCAGCAGCGTAGGTGAAGATCCGGCTGGAAACACCATATATTTT
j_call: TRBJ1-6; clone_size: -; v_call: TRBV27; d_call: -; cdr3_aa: CASSDYASYNSPLHF; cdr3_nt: TGTGCCAGCAGTGACTATGCCTCCTATAATTCACCCCTCCACTTT
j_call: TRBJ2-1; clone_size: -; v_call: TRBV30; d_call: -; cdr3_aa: CALEGAPANEQFF; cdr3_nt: TGTGCGCTGGAGGGGGCGCCTGCAAATGAGCAGTTCTTC
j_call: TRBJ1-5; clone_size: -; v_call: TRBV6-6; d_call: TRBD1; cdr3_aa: CASSGQGVGGNQPQHF; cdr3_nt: TGTGCCAGCTCGGGACAGGGTGTTGGCGGCAATCAGCCCCAGCATTTT
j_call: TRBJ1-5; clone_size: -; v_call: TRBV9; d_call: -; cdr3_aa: CASRYIGDTYNQPQHF; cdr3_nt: TGTGCCAGCAGGTACATCGGGGACACCTACAATCAGCCCCAGCATTTT
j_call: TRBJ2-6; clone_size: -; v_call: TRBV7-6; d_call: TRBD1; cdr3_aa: CASSLPMTGDGANVLTF; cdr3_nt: TGTGCCAGCAGCTTACCGATGACAGGGGACGGGGCCAACGTCCTGACTTTC
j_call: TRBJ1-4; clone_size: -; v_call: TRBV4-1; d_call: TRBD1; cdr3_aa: CASSRTGTGTEKLFF; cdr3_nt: TGCGCCAGCAGCCGAACCGGGACAGGGACGGAAAAACTGTTTTTT
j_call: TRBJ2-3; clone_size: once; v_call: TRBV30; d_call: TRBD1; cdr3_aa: CAWSVGQGFSTDTQYF; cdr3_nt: TGTGCCTGGAGTGTAGGACAGGGTTTTAGCACAGATACGCAGTATTTT
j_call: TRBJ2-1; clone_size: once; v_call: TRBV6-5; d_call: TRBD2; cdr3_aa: CASISRGGSEQFF; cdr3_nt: TGTGCCAGCATAAGTCGGGGGGGCAGTGAGCAGTTCTTC
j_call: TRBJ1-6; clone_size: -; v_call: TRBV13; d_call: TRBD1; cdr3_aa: CASSFAGDRMDSPLHF; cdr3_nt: TGTGCCAGCAGCTTTGCGGGGGACAGGATGGATTCACCCCTCCACTTT
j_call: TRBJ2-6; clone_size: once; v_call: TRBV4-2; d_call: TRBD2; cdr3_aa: CASSQDSRQSGGGANVLTF; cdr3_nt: TGTGCCAGCAGCCAAGATTCTAGGCAGTCGGGAGGTGGGGCCAACGTCCTGACTTTC
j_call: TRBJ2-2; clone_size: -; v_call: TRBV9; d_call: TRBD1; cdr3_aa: CASSQTQGAPGELFF; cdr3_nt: TGTGCCAGCAGCCAAACACAGGGGGCACCCGGGGAGCTGTTTTTT